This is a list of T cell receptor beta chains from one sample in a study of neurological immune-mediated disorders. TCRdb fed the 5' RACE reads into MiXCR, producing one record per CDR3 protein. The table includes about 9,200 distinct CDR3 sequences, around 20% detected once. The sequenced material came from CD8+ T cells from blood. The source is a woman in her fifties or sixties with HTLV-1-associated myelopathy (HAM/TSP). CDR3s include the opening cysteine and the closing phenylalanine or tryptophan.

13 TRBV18 CASSPGGSYEQYF
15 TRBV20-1 CSARRRGDNTDTQYF
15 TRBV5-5 CASSPTWSRVYGYTF
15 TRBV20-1 CSANPPGTVMYGYTF
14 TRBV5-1 CASSPSDSPYGYTF
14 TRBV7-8 CASSSMIVYTEAFF
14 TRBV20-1 CSARDLNGTYEQYF
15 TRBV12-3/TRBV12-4 CASSSLGLSSYEQYF
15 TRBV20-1 CSARHVRKGRDEQYF
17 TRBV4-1 CASSQDRARTTQYGYTF
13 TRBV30 CAWRVGLGYGYTF
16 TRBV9 CASSGYRGRSTDTQYF
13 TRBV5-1 CASSNSGNSPLHF
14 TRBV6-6 CASSYSILHYEQYF
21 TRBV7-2 CASSLVAVWASGGEYQETQYF
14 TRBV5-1 CASSPGGGNTEAFF
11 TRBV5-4 CASRRGEGYTF
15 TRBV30 CAWMPGYSSYNEQFF
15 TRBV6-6 CASRSSGGARGEQYF
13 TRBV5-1 CASSSGLANTQYF
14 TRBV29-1 CSVILGNNTGELFF
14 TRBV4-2 CASSQDRTGGDHTF
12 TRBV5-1 CASQDNNVALHF
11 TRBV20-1 CSARLVHEQYF